The 19 T cell receptor beta chains given below trace back to one sample, sequenced in a study of identical twins (dated by TCRdb to the mid-2010s). The method was 5' RACE. The listed sequencing device is Illumina HiSeq 2000. The public reads were reprocessed in TCRdb via fastp at Q25 and MiXCR, keeping in-frame beta chains. All rows with the same CDR3 protein become a single entry with the most common DNA and genes. The sample table lists 1.5 million or so distinct CDR3 sequences, about 30% of them with a count of one. The ten largest clones represent around 0.25% of the sample. Input material: cord blood. Receptors were obtained from a newborn girl in good health.

This clonotype turned up a few times. The rearrangement joins TRBV6-6 to TRBJ2-1; possibly TRBD2 for D (7 bases). Germline V lookup: CDR1 MNHNY, CDR2 SVGAGI (reference sequence). This CDR3 spans 17 amino acids. V lost 3 bases and J lost 4, with 19 bases in between. The CDR3 region is CASSYEGGGRRYNEQFF. CDR3 coding DNA: TGTGCCAGCAGTTATGAGGGGGGAGGGAGGAGGTACAATGAGCAGTTCTTC.

The chain joins TRBV12-3 or TRBV12-4 to TRBJ1-4; 8 bases agree with TRBD1. The CDR3 totals 19 residues. With V trimmed by 1 base and J by 8 bases, 18 bases remained unmatched. CDR3 sequence: CASSLVGTWGDRGKEKLFF. DNA of the CDR3: TGTGCCAGCAGTTTAGTAGGAACCTGGGGCGACAGGGGAAAAGAAAAACTGTTTTTT.

This clonotype has a handful of counts. The chain carries TRBV7-4 and TRBJ2-7, with 9 bases lining up with TRBD2. Germline CDR1 reads SGHVT; CDR2 reads SQSDAQ. This CDR3 is 14 amino acids long. The V and J ends lost 1 base and 4 bases, in that order; junction bases with no gene match: 2. The DNA of the CDR3 is TGTGCCAGCAGCTTAGACCTAGCGGGATACGAGCAGTACTTC. It encodes CASSLDLAGYEQYF.

V is TRBV6-5 and J is TRBJ2-7; TRBD1 is a possible D gene (6 bases). CDR1 and CDR2 (germline): MNHEY, SVGAGI. Trimming shortened V by 2 bases and J by 7 bases, and 15 bases separated the two germline ends. The CDR3 length is 14 residues. The CDR3 here is CASSYQSGVYEQYF. CDR3 coding DNA: TGTGCCAGCAGTTACCAATCAGGGGTCTATGAGCAGTACTTC.

The rearrangement joins TRBV9 to TRBJ2-1; D may be TRBD1 or TRBD2 (5 bases each). The CDR3 has 15 amino acids. Germline CDR1 reads SGDLS; CDR2 reads YYNGEE. The V end lost 0 bases, the J end lost 2 bases, and 9 bases lay between the germline ends. The CDR3 protein is CASSVEGTPYNEQFF. The CDR3 DNA sequence: TGTGCCAGCAGCGTAGAAGGGACGCCCTACAATGAGCAGTTCTTC.

The rearrangement links TRBV3-1 to TRBJ2-7; D possibly corresponds to TRBD2 (7 bases). Germline V gene lookup returns CDR1 LGHDT and CDR2 YNNKEL (reference sequence). The CDR3 is made up of 15 amino acids. Trimming removed 4 bases at V and 2 bases at J, with 15 bases between. In DNA, the CDR3 is TGTGCCAGCAGCCCCGGTTGGGGGGGCGCCTACGAGCAGTACTTC. Amino acid sequence: CASSPGWGGAYEQYF.

Comment on this clonotype: Just one base apart from a much larger clone, this may be a read error. The chain is built from TRBV29-1 and TRBJ2-3, with TRBD2 matching over 9 bases. This CDR3 spans 14 amino acids. Germline values: CDR1 SQVTM, CDR2 ANQGSEA. The J segment lost 1 base and the V segment lost 7 bases, leaving 6 bases of the junction unmatched. The CDR3 nucleotides read TGCAGCGGCGGTAGCGGGAGTCGCACAGATACGCAGTATTTT. Its translation is CSGGSGSRTDTQYF.

As for this clonotype: This may stem from a read error, because a much larger clone lies one nucleotide away. The V gene is TRBV4-2, the J gene TRBJ1-2; maybe TRBD1 (5 bases). Germline CDR1 is LGHNA and CDR2 is YNFKEQ. Trimming cost V 1 base and J 5 bases, with 11 bases left between them. This CDR3 region has 14 residues. The CDR3 sequence is CASSQGTTVYGYTF. CDR3 DNA: TGTGCCAGCAGCCAAGGTACGACAGTATATGGCTACACCTTC.

The V gene is TRBV12-3 or TRBV12-4, the J gene TRBJ1-2; 12 bases map to TRBD1. V lost 6 bases to trimming and J lost 6 bases; unmatched junction nucleotides: 5. There are 14 residues in the CDR3. In DNA form, the CDR3 reads TGTGCCAGCAGCTGGGACAGGGGGCGAGATGGCTACACCTTC. Translation gives CASSWDRGRDGYTF.

This chain connects TRBV6-5 to TRBJ2-1, with a weak D call TRBD1 (5 bases). This CDR3 has 14 residues. Trimming cost V 2 bases and J 10 bases, with 15 bases left between them. Germline CDR1 reads MNHEY; CDR2 reads SVGAGI. Written as DNA, the CDR3 is TGTGCCAGCAGTTACGGGGTCAGGGTCAGCGAGCAGTTCTTC. Its translation: CASSYGVRVSEQFF.

This chain uses TRBV7-2 with TRBJ2-1, with 14 bases lining up with TRBD2. This CDR3 has 17 residues. V was clipped by 5 bases and J by 4 bases; unmatched bases: 7. CDR1 and CDR2 from the germline V gene are SGHTA and FQGNSA. As DNA, the CDR3 is TGTGCCAGCAGCCAGACTAGCGGGGGGGCGTTTTACAATGAGCAGTTCTTC. Translation gives CASSQTSGGAFYNEQFF.

This chain links TRBV29-1 with TRBJ2-3; the D gene is possibly TRBD1 (6 bases). This CDR3 is 13 amino acids long. The germline V and J ends were trimmed by 6 bases and 3 bases, with 13 bases remaining between them. Germline CDR1 and CDR2: SQVTM and ANQGSEA. CDR3 sequence reads: CSVATGWTDTQYF. The CDR3 DNA follows: TGCAGCGTGGCAACAGGGTGGACAGATACGCAGTATTTT.

This clonotype was seen a few times. V is TRBV18 and J is TRBJ1-1; D gene ambiguous. V gave up 3 bases and J gave up 1 base, with 9 bases separating them. Germline V gives CDR1 KGHSH, CDR2 LQKENI. The CDR3 spans 14 residues. CDR3 protein: CASSPLRQNTEAFF. The CDR3 nucleotides read TGTGCCAGCTCACCCCTCCGACAGAACACTGAAGCTTTCTTT. The whole variable domain, filled in from reference TRBV18 and TRBJ1-1, reads NAGVMQNPRHLVRRRGQEARLRCSPMKGHSHVYWYRQLPEEGLKFMVYLQKENIIDESGMPKERFSAEFPKEGPSILRIQQVVRGDSAAYFCASSPLRQNTEAFFGQGTRLTVV.

This clonotype was observed a single time. This chain uses TRBV2 with TRBJ2-7, with 9 bases aligning to TRBD2. This CDR3 spans 15 amino acids. V gave up 3 bases and J gave up 3 bases; unmatched junction bases: 6. Germline V lookup: CDR1 SNHLY, CDR2 FYNNEI. As DNA, the CDR3 is TGTGCCAGCAGTGAGAGCGGGAGGCTTATCTACGAGCAGTACTTC. This encodes CASSESGRLIYEQYF. The entire variable domain, with the rest obtained from reference TRBV2 and TRBJ2-7, is as follows: EPEVTQTPSHQVTQMGQEVILRCVPISNHLYFYWYRQILGQKVEFLVSFYNNEISEKSEIFDDQFSVERPDGSNFTLKIRSTKLEDSAMYFCASSESGRLIYEQYFGPGTRLTVT.

The V gene is TRBV5-4, the J gene TRBJ2-1, with 11 nucleotides matching TRBD2. The CDR3 runs 17 residues. V shed 3 bases, J shed 4 bases, and the junction held 9 bases outside the gene matches. Germline CDR1 is SGHNT and CDR2 is YYREEE (reference sequence). CDR3 nucleotides: TGTGCCAGCAGCTCAACCTCTAGCGGGGGGCCATACAATGAGCAGTTCTTC. This encodes CASSSTSSGGPYNEQFF. Full variable domain (remainder filled in from reference TRBV5-4 and TRBJ2-1): ETGVTQSPTHLIKTRGQQVTLRCSSQSGHNTVSWYQQALGQGPQFIFQYYREEENGRGNFPPRFSGLQFPNYSSELNVNALELDDSALYLCASSSTSSGGPYNEQFFGPGTRLTVL.

This clonotype was counted between two and nine times. CDR3 sequence: CASSLLQFRADTQYF. The CDR3 DNA follows: TGTGCCAGCAGTTTACTCCAGTTCAGGGCAGATACGCAGTATTTT. The chain recombines TRBV27 with TRBJ2-3, with D tentatively TRBD1 (5 bases). CDR1 is MNHEY, CDR2 SMNVEV, per germline (reference sequence). This CDR3 is 15 amino acids long. V gave up 2 bases and J gave up 4 bases, with 13 bases separating them.

DNA for the CDR3: TGTGCCAGCAGTTCCCCTTCGACAGGGATGAACACCGGGGAGCTGTTTTTT. It is translated as CASSSPSTGMNTGELFF. This sequence joins TRBV28 and TRBJ2-2; the match to TRBD1 covers 7 bases. There are 17 residues in the CDR3. Germline V gene sequence: CDR1 MDHEN, CDR2 SYDVKM. With 4 bases clipped from V and 1 base from J, the junction kept 9 bases outside the gene matches.

The rearrangement links TRBV3-1 to TRBJ1-1; no clear D. CDR1 and CDR2 from the germline V gene are LGHDT and YNNKEL (reference sequence). V dropped 0 bases and J dropped 5 bases, with 10 bases sitting between them. The CDR3 totals 14 residues. In DNA form, the CDR3 reads TGTGCCAGCAGCCAAGAAGTCCGGGAGACTGAAGCTTTCTTT. Translating gives CASSQEVRETEAFF.

As regards this clonotype: This may come from a read error, since a much larger clone is one base off. The chain employs TRBV13 and TRBJ2-1, with D maybe TRBD2 (5 bases). The CDR3 consists of 14 residues. CDR1 is PRHDT, CDR2 FYEKMQ, per germline (reference sequence). Here the CDR3 DNA reads TGTGCCAGCAGCTTGGGAGCTGGCTACGATGAGCAGTTCTTC. It yields the protein CASSLGAGYDEQFF. Combining the CDR3 with reference TRBV13 and TRBJ2-1 gives the whole variable domain AAGVIQSPRHLIKEKRETATLKCYPIPRHDTVYWYQQGPGQDPQFLISFYEKMQSDKGSIPDRFSAQQFSDYHSELNMSSLELGDSALYFCASSLGAGYDEQFFGPGTRLTVL.